The 27 T cell receptor beta chains presented below share a single source sample, sequenced in a study of T cell responses to AZD1222 COVID-19 vaccine. Sequencing was performed with immunoSEQ multiplex PCR; in TCRdb, only in-frame clones are kept and a portion is missing. The repertoire consists of about 120,000 clones, with about 87% occurring once and the leading ten covering around 12%. Sequences were derived from peripheral blood, sampled on day 0 of AZD1222 vaccination. All receptors come from an adult in good health.

This chain joins TRBV10-1 and TRBJ1-1, with D possibly being TRBD1 (5 bases). This CDR3 comprises 16 residues. Trimming took 6 bases from V and 5 from J, leaving 22 bases between them. Germline CDR1 and CDR2: WNHNN and SYGVQD (reference sequence). The CDR3 loop reads CASSKPPGTCMTEAFF. The CDR3, as DNA: TGCGCCAGCAGCAAACCTCCGGGGACGTGTATGACTGAAGCTTTCTTT.

This sequence joins TRBV5-1 and TRBJ2-6; possibly TRBD1 for D (5 bases). The CDR3 is 17 amino acids. The germline V gene has CDR1 SGHRS and CDR2 YFSETQ. V lost 4 bases and J lost 0, with 14 bases in between. CDR3 protein: CASSPRQGGSGANVLTF. The CDR3 DNA is TGCGCCAGCAGCCCAAGGCAGGGCGGCTCTGGGGCCAACGTCCTGACTTTC.

The chain combines TRBV7-9 with TRBJ2-7, with TRBD1 matching over 7 bases. V gave up 5 bases and J gave up 2 bases; unmatched junction bases: 9. This CDR3 is built from 15 residues. Looked up from germline, CDR1 is SEHNR and CDR2 is FQNEAQ (reference sequence). The CDR3 nucleotides are TGTGCCAGCAGCCCCCCGAGGGACAGACCCTACGAGCAGTACTTC. Translating gives CASSPPRDRPYEQYF.

This sequence joins TRBV3-1 (or the pseudogene TRBV3-2) and TRBJ2-5; D is undetermined. V lost 7 bases, J lost 1 base, and 10 bases lay in between. The CDR3 loop spans 13 amino acids. The germline V gene encodes CDR1 LGHDT and CDR2 YNNKEL (reference sequence). The CDR3 DNA follows: TGTGCCAGCACCTTCAACCCCCAAGAGACCCAGTACTTC. This gives the protein CASTFNPQETQYF.

The V call is TRBV5-8, the J call TRBJ1-3, with D uncertain. CDR3 length equals 14 residues. V lost 2 bases and J 5 bases, leaving 11 bases between the germline ends. CDR1 SGHTS and CDR2 YDEGEE come from the germline V gene. CDR3 amino acids: CASSFQAIRNTIYF. The CDR3 nucleotides are TGTGCCAGCAGCTTCCAGGCCATCAGAAACACCATATATTTT.

J is TRBJ1-5 and V is TRBV7-3; D uncertain. The CDR3 runs 16 residues. The germline CDR1 and CDR2 sequences are SGHTA and FQGTGA. Trimming removed 1 base from V and 0 bases from J, with 10 bases in between. CDR3 in amino acids: CASSLRPSYSNQPQHF. The CDR3 coding sequence is TGTGCCAGCAGCTTAAGACCTTCTTATAGCAATCAGCCCCAGCATTTT.

The genes are TRBV27 and TRBJ2-3; D is unclear. Germline CDR1 and CDR2: MNHEY and SMNVEV (reference sequence). With 2 bases removed from V and 14 bases from J, the gap between germline ends came to 17 bases. The CDR3 has 13 residues. CDR3 nucleotide sequence: TGTGCCAGCAGTTTACCCCCTTCCGTCGACTTGTATTTT. It specifies CASSLPPSVDLYF.

J is TRBJ2-3 and V is TRBV7-3; 10 bases match TRBD1. The germline CDR1 and CDR2 sequences are SGHTA and FQGTGA. After removal of 2 bases from V and 1 base from J, the junction contained 9 bases not matched to a gene. The CDR3 loop spans 18 amino acids. The CDR3 is CASSLFVGQGVRTDTQYF. The CDR3 coding sequence is TGTGCCAGCAGCTTATTTGTTGGACAGGGGGTGCGCACAGATACGCAGTATTTT.

This sequence joins TRBV30 and TRBJ2-1; possible D gene TRBD1, 7 bases. The V gene lost 3 bases and the J gene lost 2 bases, with 20 bases spanning the gap. Germline lookup yields CDR1 GTSNPN and CDR2 SVGIG (reference sequence). The CDR3 extends over 17 amino acids. For the CDR3, the DNA is TGTGCCTGGAGCAGGGGGGCCATCGTCCGGACCTACAATGAGCAGTTCTTC. Amino acids: CAWSRGAIVRTYNEQFF.

V is TRBV29-1 and J is TRBJ1-2; possibly TRBD1 for D (5 bases). Between the trimmed V and J ends, which lost 4 bases and 1 base, there was a span of 7 bases. Germline V lookup: CDR1 SQVTM, CDR2 ANQGSEA. CDR3 size: 12 residues. The CDR3 sequence is CSVGDSNYGYTF. CDR3 coding DNA: TGCAGCGTTGGAGACAGTAACTATGGCTACACCTTC. The variable domain in full, with the rest retrieved from reference TRBV29-1 and TRBJ1-2, is SAVISQKPSRDICQRGTSLTIQCQVDSQVTMMFWYRQQPGQSLTLIATANQGSEATYESGFVIDKFPISRPNLTFSTLTVSNMSPEDSSIYLCSVGDSNYGYTFGSGTRLTVV.

V is TRBV12-3 or TRBV12-4 and J is TRBJ2-1, with TRBD2 matching 11 bases. The J segment lost 9 bases and the V segment lost 6 bases, leaving 4 bases of the junction unmatched. The CDR3 runs to 13 residues. The CDR3 DNA is TGTGCCAGCAGCTTACTAGCGGGAGTTGAGCAGTTCTTC. Protein sequence: CASSLLAGVEQFF.

This rearrangement joins TRBV7-8 to TRBJ2-1; 9 positions match TRBD1. The germline V gene encodes CDR1 SGHVS and CDR2 FQNEAQ. The CDR3 runs to 14 residues. V trimming: 4 bases; J trimming: 7 bases; junction bases outside the gene matches: 5. The CDR3 reads CASSSGTGINEQFF. The CDR3 DNA sequence: TGTGCCAGCAGCTCCGGGACAGGGATAAATGAGCAGTTCTTC. Using reference TRBV7-8 and TRBJ2-1 for the parts outside the CDR3, the full variable domain is GAGVSQSPRYKVAKRGQDVALRCDPISGHVSLFWYQQALGQGPEFLTYFQNEAQLDKSGLPSDRFFAERPEGSVSTLKIQRTQQEDSAVYLCASSSGTGINEQFFGPGTRLTVL.

This sequence joins TRBV7-8 and TRBJ2-7; no firm D call. The CDR3 runs 14 residues. Germline V lookup: CDR1 SGHVS, CDR2 FQNEAQ. V was shortened by 1 base and J by 5 bases, with 12 bases between the two germline ends. As DNA, the CDR3 is TGTGCCAGCAGCTTAGGTCCGATCGCCGACGAGCAGTACTTC. Translating gives CASSLGPIADEQYF.

The chain combines TRBV6-2 or TRBV6-3 with TRBJ2-5; D uncertain. Per the germline V gene, CDR1 is MNHEY and CDR2 is SVGEGT. Trimming took off 0 bases at V and 5 bases at J, with 4 bases between the two ends. The CDR3 consists of 12 residues. The CDR3 DNA is TGTGCCAGCAGTTACTCGCGGGAGACCCAGTACTTC. This gives the protein CASSYSRETQYF.

This sequence joins TRBV10-2 and TRBJ1-4, with D perhaps TRBD1 (6 bases). This CDR3 is 11 amino acids long. The ends were cut back, 2 bases at V and 12 bases at J, with 7 bases in the middle. Germline loops: CDR1 WSHSY, CDR2 SAAADI. The CDR3 DNA follows: TGCGCCAGCAGTGAGAGGGGGGAACTGTTTTTT. Its protein is CASSERGELFF.

The chain is built from TRBV6-1 and TRBJ2-7; D is unresolved. Deletions cut 2 bases from V and 6 bases from J, with 14 bases between. Germline V gives CDR1 MNHNS, CDR2 SASEGT. The CDR3 covers 14 residues. This CDR3 reads CASSEMLHLGEQYF. CDR3 in DNA: TGTGCCAGCAGTGAAATGCTACACTTAGGCGAGCAGTACTTC.

The chain employs TRBV7-8 and TRBJ2-7; TRBD2 might be the D (5 bases). The CDR3 sequence is 15 residues long. Deletions cut 1 base from V and 2 bases from J, with 12 bases between. CDR1 is SGHVS and CDR2 is FQNEAQ in the germline V gene. CDR3 DNA sequence: TGTGCCAGCAGCTTAGGCGGCGGGCGAACCTACGAGCAGTACTTC. It encodes CASSLGGGRTYEQYF.

The CDR3 sequence is CATSDLEGTGELFF. As DNA, the CDR3 is TGTGCCACCAGTGATTTAGAGGGAACCGGGGAGCTGTTTTTT. This chain links TRBV24-1 with TRBJ2-2; D may be TRBD2 (5 bases). The CDR3 has 14 amino acids. The germline gives CDR1 KGHDR, CDR2 SFDVKD. V lost 1 base to trimming and J lost 5 bases, with 7 bases between them.

The chain has TRBV27 and TRBJ1-5; 12 bases align to TRBD1. The CDR3 has 16 amino acids. Germline V gene sequence: CDR1 MNHEY, CDR2 SMNVEV (reference sequence). V trimming: 5 bases; J trimming: 6 bases; junction bases outside the gene matches: 8. CDR3 region: CASSLWGTGGTQPQHF. The CDR3 DNA is TGTGCCAGCAGTCTATGGGGGACAGGGGGCACTCAGCCCCAGCATTTT.

This chain links TRBV7-5 with TRBJ1-5. TRBV7-5 is described as a pseudogene. The CDR3 contains 12 residues. CDR3 sequence reads: CAHSGSYQPQHF. The CDR3 region has the DNA TGTGCTCATAGCGGCTCCTATCAGCCCCAGCATTTT.

This chain connects TRBV27 to TRBJ2-3; unclear D gene. V lost 7 bases, J lost 0 bases, and 5 bases lay in between. Looked up from germline, CDR1 is MNHEY and CDR2 is SMNVEV (reference sequence). CDR3 length: 12 residues. The CDR3 DNA reads TGTGCCAGCATGACCAGCACAGATACGCAGTATTTT. It translates to CASMTSTDTQYF.

The V call is TRBV28, the J call TRBJ1-2; D remains ambiguous. CDR1 and CDR2 (germline): MDHEN, SYDVKM. The CDR3 has 13 amino acids. Trimming removed 3 bases from V and 7 bases from J, with 12 bases in between. CDR3 sequence: CASSFAGSSGYTF. The CDR3 region has the DNA TGTGCCAGCAGTTTCGCGGGGAGCTCTGGCTACACCTTC.

V is TRBV7-2 and J is TRBJ2-2; the D gene is possibly TRBD2 (7 bases). Germline V gene lookup returns CDR1 SGHTA and CDR2 FQGNSA. The CDR3 length is 15 residues. V was clipped by 6 bases and J by 1 base, with 12 bases between them. CDR3 in amino acids: CASRRGGGNTGELFF. For the CDR3, the DNA is TGTGCCAGCAGACGGGGAGGGGGGAACACCGGGGAGCTGTTTTTT.

The chain employs TRBV30 and TRBJ2-7; D remains unclear. From germline, CDR1 is GTSNPN and CDR2 SVGIG (reference sequence). Trimming took 3 bases from V and 2 from J, leaving 11 bases between them. The CDR3 runs 13 residues. CDR3 loop: CAWSGNFPYEQYF. The CDR3 nucleotides read TGTGCCTGGAGCGGAAACTTCCCCTACGAGCAGTACTTC.

The V call is TRBV6-2 or TRBV6-3, the J call TRBJ2-6; D call uncertain. Between the trimmed V and J ends, which lost 2 bases and 1 base, there was a span of 12 bases. The CDR3 is made up of 17 amino acids. The V gene's germline CDR1 is MNHEY and CDR2 SVGEGT. The CDR3 nucleotides are TGTGCCAGCAGTTACCTTGTGGTCGGGTCTGGGGCCAACGTCCTGACTTTC. Its translation: CASSYLVVGSGANVLTF.

For the CDR3, the DNA is TGCGCCAGCAGCACCCAGGGGGGAGGCTATGGCTACACCTTC. Its protein is CASSTQGGGYGYTF. V and J are TRBV5-1 and TRBJ1-2; 7 nucleotides match TRBD1. Germline CDR1 reads SGHRS; CDR2 reads YFSETQ. Unmatched junction bases numbered 7, after V lost 4 bases and J lost 4 bases. This CDR3 is 14 amino acids long.

The rearrangement links TRBV19 to TRBJ2-5; 7 bases fit TRBD1. CDR1 and CDR2 from the germline V gene are LNHDA and SQIVND (reference sequence). The CDR3 is made up of 13 amino acids. The ends lost 8 bases at V and 5 bases at J; junction bases unmatched: 8. CDR3 protein: CASGETGFETQYF. CDR3 nucleotide sequence: TGTGCCAGTGGGGAGACAGGGTTTGAGACCCAGTACTTC.